This TCR beta chain was recovered during a study of PD-L1 blockade in urothelial cancer. Sample time point: pretreatment peripheral blood. The CDR3 consists of 15 residues. Germline CDR1 is SGHRS and CDR2 is YFSETQ. Trimming cost V 1 base and J 0 bases, with 7 bases left between them. The table came from immunoSEQ multiplex PCR; TCRdb's copy has only in-frame clones and leaves some out. The sample carries about 63,000 clones, approximately 80% recorded once. This clonotype originated in a man between 65 and 85 years old with urothelial cancer. This specimen consisted of PBMCs, obtained around atezolizumab (anti-PD-L1) treatment. The chain is built from TRBV5-1 and TRBJ2-2; no firm D call. CDR3 sequence: CASSLSTTNTGELFF. DNA for the CDR3: TGCGCCAGCAGCTTGTCAACAACGAACACCGGGGAGCTGTTTTTT.